This T cell receptor (beta chain) was sequenced for a study of T cells in Graves' hyperthyroidism and ophthalmopathy. The CDR3 loop spans 14 amino acids. Between the trimmed V and J ends, which lost 3 bases and 0 bases, there was a span of 8 bases. CDR1 is SGHTA, CDR2 FQGNSA, per germline. There are many counts of this clonotype. TCR beta CDR3 regions were amplified from RNA transcripts. The study used the HTBI primer set for a first-round RT-PCR of the TCR CDR3. In TCRdb, the multiplex PCR reads were re-called with MiXCR into one record per CDR3 protein. The sample shows 400,000 to 550,000 distinct CDR3 sequences, 24% of them seen only once.

Material: blood. The rearrangement links TRBV7-2 to TRBJ2-5, with D possibly TRBD2 on 5 matching bases. This receptor was obtained from a woman aged 30 to 39 with Graves' ophthalmopathy. The CDR3 nucleotides are TGTGCCAGCAGCTTGTCGGGGAACCAAGAGACCCAGTACTTC. Protein: CASSLSGNQETQYF.